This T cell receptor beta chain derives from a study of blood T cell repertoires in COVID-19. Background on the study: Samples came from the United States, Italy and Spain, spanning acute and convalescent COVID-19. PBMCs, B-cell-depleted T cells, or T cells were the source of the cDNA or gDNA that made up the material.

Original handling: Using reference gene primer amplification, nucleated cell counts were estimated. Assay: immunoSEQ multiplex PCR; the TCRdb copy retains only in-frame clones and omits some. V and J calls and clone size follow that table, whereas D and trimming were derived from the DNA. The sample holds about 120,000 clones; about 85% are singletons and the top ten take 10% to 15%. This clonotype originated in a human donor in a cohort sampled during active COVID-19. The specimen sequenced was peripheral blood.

CDR3 DNA: TGTGCCAGCAGCCCGAGTGTCACCGGGGAGCTGTTTTTT. Protein product: CASSPSVTGELFF. The rearrangement uses TRBV9 and TRBJ2-2; D is uncertain. The CDR3 has 13 residues. The V and J ends lost 4 bases and 4 bases respectively, with 8 bases between them. The germline V gene has CDR1 SGDLS and CDR2 YYNGEE.